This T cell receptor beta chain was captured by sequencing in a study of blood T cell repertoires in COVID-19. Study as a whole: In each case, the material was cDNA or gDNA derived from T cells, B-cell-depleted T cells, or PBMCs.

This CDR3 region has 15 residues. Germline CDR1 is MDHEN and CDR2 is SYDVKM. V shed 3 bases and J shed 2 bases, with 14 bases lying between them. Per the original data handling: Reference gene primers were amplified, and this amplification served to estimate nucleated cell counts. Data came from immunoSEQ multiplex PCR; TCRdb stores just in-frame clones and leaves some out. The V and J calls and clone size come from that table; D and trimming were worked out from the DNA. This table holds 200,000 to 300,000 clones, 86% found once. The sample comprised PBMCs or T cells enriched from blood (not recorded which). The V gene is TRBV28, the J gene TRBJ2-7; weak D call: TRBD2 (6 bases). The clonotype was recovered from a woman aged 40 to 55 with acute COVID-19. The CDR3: CASSFSSADPYEQYF. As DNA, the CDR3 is TGTGCCAGCAGTTTTTCTAGCGCTGATCCCTACGAGCAGTACTTC.